This TCR beta chain is drawn from a study of T cells after yellow fever vaccination. The CDR3 covers 16 residues. V was trimmed by 4 bases and J by 0 bases, leaving 14 bases between them. Germline V CDR1 and CDR2: LGHNA, YNFKEQ. TCRdb redid the calling of the 5' RACE reads with MiXCR, one entry per CDR3 protein. The data show about 210,000 distinct CDR3 sequences, under 3.5% seen once. Specimen: CD4+ T cells sorted from PBMCs, collected 10 days after the yellow fever booster vaccination. The receptor was isolated from a man younger than 30 who received the YFV17D yellow fever vaccine. This chain uses TRBV4-2 with TRBJ2-3; D is perhaps TRBD2 (6 bases). CDR3 protein: CASSLEGLRSTDTQYF. CDR3 nucleotides: TGTGCCAGCAGCCTCGAGGGACTGCGAAGCACAGATACGCAGTATTTT.